This T cell receptor (beta chain) originates from a study of immune cell composition in non-small cell lung cancer. Study-wide results and limits: Lung adenocarcinomas had lower top 10 clone scores and clonality than squamous tumours.

TCRdb's copy holds only in-frame clones and misses some; the assay was immunoSEQ multiplex PCR. The sample yields about 4,000 clones, 74% seen once. On this clone: As yet, its antigen is unknown.

Per germline, CDR1 SGHNT and CDR2 YENEEA. V lost 1 base and J lost 6, with 13 bases in between. The CDR3 sequence is 14 residues long. Sequenced: lung tumor tissue. The chain links TRBV11-3 to TRBJ2-7; D is perhaps TRBD2 (5 bases). This clonotype originated in a human donor with non-small cell lung cancer. CDR3 nucleotides: TGTGCCAGCAGCTTAGGAGCGTCGGGGAGCGAGCAGTACTTC. Translation: CASSLGASGSEQYF. Supplemented by reference TRBV11-3 and TRBJ2-7, the full variable domain reads EAGVVQSPRYKIIEKKQPVAFWCNPISGHNTLYWYLQNLGQGPELLIRYENEEAVDDSQLPKDRFSAERLKGVDSTLKIQPAELGDSAVYLCASSLGASGSEQYFGPGTRLTVT.